This T cell receptor (beta chain) was retrieved from a study of shared clonotypes between healthy human individuals. The table came from immunoSEQ multiplex PCR; TCRdb's copy has only in-frame clones and leaves some out. In the table there are fewer than 2.5 million clones, 90% to 95% of which are singletons. A few counts support this clone. The receptor comes from a man younger than 35 in good health. Some clones in this sample may be carry-over from other donors' samples. Specimen: naive CD4+ T cells from PBMCs. Subset defined: CD45RA+ positively selected.

CDR3 DNA sequence: TGTGCCAGCAGCAGGCAGGGTGCGCAGTATTTT. Translated, it gives CASSRQGAQYF. This chain connects TRBV5-8 to TRBJ2-3; D possibly corresponds to TRBD1 (5 bases). The CDR3 runs 11 residues. V gave up 4 bases and J gave up 10 bases, with 10 bases separating them. Germline V gene sequence: CDR1 SGHTS, CDR2 YDEGEE.